This TCR beta chain is from a study of blood T cell repertoires in COVID-19. Across the study: Researchers got acute and convalescent COVID-19 samples from the United States, Italy and Spain. Sources were T cells, B-cell-depleted T cells, or PBMCs; the material itself was cDNA or gDNA.

V shed 4 bases and J 0 bases; nucleotides not matched to a gene: 12. Germline V CDR1 and CDR2: SGDLS, YYNGEE. This CDR3 has 18 amino acids. In the study's own analysis: Amplification with reference gene primers provided the estimates of nucleated cell counts. TCRdb keeps only in-frame clones here, not all; method: immunoSEQ multiplex PCR. That table supplies the V and J calls and clone size; D and trimming were determined from the DNA. The sample contains about 60,000 clones, around nine tenths of which appear only once. This TCR was sampled from a woman aged 55-70 years with active COVID-19. Sequenced input: peripheral blood. V usage is TRBV9 and J usage is TRBJ2-3; 9 bases align to TRBD1. The CDR3 sequence: CASSSHRGRWVSTDTQYF. DNA for the CDR3: TGTGCCAGCAGCTCCCACAGGGGGCGCTGGGTCAGCACAGATACGCAGTATTTT.